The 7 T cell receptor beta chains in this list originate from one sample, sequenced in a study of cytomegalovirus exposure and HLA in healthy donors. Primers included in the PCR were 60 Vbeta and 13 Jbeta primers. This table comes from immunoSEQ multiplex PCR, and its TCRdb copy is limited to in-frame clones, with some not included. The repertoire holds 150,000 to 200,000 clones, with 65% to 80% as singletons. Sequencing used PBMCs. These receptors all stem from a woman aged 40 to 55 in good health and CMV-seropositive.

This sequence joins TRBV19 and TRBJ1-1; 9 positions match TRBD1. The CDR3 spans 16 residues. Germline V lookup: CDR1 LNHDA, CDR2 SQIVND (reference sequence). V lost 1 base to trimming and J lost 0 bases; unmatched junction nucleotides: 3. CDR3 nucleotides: TGTGCCAGTAGTATAGGGACAGGGGTCATGAACACTGAAGCTTTCTTT. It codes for CASSIGTGVMNTEAFF.

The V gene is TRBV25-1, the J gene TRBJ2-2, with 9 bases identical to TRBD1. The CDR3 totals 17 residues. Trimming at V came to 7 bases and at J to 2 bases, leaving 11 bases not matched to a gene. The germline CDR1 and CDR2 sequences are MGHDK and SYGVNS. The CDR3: CASTTGGTSDNTGELFF. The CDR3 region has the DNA TGTGCCAGCACGACAGGGGGGACCTCCGATAACACCGGGGAGCTGTTTTTT. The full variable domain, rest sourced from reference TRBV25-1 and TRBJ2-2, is EADIYQTPRYLVIGTGKKITLECSQTMGHDKMYWYQQDPGMELHLIHYSYGVNSTEKGDLSSESTVSRIRTEHFPLTLESARPSHTSQYLCASTTGGTSDNTGELFFGEGSRLTVL.

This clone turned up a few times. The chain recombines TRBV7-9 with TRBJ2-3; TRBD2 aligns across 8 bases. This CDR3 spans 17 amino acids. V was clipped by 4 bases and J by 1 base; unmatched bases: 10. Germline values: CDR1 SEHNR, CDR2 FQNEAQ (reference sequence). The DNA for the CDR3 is TGTGCCAGCAGCTCACACCAAACTAGCGGAGGCACAGATACGCAGTATTTT. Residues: CASSSHQTSGGTDTQYF.

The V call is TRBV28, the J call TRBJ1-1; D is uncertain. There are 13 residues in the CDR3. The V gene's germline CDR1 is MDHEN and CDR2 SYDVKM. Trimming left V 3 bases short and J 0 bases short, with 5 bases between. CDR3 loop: CASSFRLNTEAFF. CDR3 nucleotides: TGTGCCAGCAGTTTCAGATTGAACACTGAAGCTTTCTTT. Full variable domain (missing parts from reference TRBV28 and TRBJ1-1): DVKVTQSSRYLVKRTGEKVFLECVQDMDHENMFWYRQDPGLGLRLIYFSYDVKMKEKGDIPEGYSVSREKKERFSLILESASTNQTSMYLCASSFRLNTEAFFGQGTRLTVV.

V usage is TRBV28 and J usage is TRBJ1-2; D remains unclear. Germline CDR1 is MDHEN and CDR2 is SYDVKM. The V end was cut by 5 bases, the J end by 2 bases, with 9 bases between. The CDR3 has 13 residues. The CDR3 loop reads CASSQGLNYGYTF. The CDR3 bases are TGTGCCAGCAGTCAAGGACTGAACTATGGCTACACCTTC.

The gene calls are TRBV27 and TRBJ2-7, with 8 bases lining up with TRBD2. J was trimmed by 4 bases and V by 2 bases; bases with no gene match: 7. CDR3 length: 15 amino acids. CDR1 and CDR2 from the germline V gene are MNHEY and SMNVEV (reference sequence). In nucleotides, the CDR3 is TGTGCCAGCAGTTTAAAAGCGGGAGTGGTTTACGAGCAGTACTTC. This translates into CASSLKAGVVYEQYF.

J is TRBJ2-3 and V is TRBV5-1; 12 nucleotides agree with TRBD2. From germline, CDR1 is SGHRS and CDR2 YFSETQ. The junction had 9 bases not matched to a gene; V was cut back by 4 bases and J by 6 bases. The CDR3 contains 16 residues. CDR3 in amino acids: CASSIGLAGTLDTQYF. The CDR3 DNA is TGCGCCAGCAGCATAGGACTAGCGGGGACCCTCGATACGCAGTATTTT.